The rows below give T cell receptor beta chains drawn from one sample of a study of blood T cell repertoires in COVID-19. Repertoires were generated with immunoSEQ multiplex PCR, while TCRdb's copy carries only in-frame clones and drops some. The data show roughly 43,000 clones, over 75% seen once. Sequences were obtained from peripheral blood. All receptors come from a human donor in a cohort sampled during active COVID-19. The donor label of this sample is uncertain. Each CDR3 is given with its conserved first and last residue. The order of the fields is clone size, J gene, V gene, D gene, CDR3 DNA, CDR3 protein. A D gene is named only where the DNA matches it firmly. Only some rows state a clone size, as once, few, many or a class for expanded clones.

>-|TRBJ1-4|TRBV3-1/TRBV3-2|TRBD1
TGTGCCAGCAGCCCACGTGGCACAGGGGGCTCGAATGAAAAACTGTTTTTT
CASSPRGTGGSNEKLFF
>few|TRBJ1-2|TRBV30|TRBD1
TGTGCCTGGAGTATCGACAGGGGTGATGGCTACACCTTC
CAWSIDRGDGYTF
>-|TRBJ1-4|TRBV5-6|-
TGTGCCAGCAGCTCCCAGGGAACTAATGAAAAACTGTTTTTT
CASSSQGTNEKLFF
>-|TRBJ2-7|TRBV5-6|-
TGTGCCAGCAGCCCTGGAGGCCTTTCCTACGAGCAGTACTTC
CASSPGGLSYEQYF
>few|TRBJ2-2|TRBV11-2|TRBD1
TGTGCCAGCAGCTTAAGGGACAGGGTAGCCGGGGAGCTGTTTTTT
CASSLRDRVAGELFF
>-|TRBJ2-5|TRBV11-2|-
TGTGCCAGCAGCTTTCCGGGGGTCGGGACCCAGTACTTC
CASSFPGVGTQYF
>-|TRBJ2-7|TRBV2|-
TGTGCCAGCCTGGGGACAAGCTCCTACGAGCAGTACTTC
CASLGTSSYEQYF
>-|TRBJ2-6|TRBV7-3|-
TGTGCCAGCACGGAGGGCACTGGGGCCAACGTCCTGACTTTC
CASTEGTGANVLTF
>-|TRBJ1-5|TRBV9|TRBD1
TGTGCCAGCAGCGAGGGGGTGGGACAGGGGGCCGACAATCAGCCCCAGCATTTT
CASSEGVGQGADNQPQHF
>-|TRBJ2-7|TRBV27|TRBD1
TGTGCCAGCAGCTCCGGGACAGAATTTTACGAGCAGTACTTC
CASSSGTEFYEQYF
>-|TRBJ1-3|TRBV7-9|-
TGTGCCAGCAGCTTAGGAGAGGGTAACACCATATATTTT
CASSLGEGNTIYF
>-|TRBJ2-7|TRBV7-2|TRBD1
TGTGCCAGCAGCCTCGGTAACCGGGACAGGTCCTACGAGCAGTACTTC
CASSLGNRDRSYEQYF
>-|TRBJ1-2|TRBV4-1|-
TGCGCCAGCAGCCAGGGCAACTATGGCTACACCTTC
CASSQGNYGYTF
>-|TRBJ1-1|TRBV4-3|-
TGCGCCAGCAGCCAAAGCCTCAGGGAGAACACTGAAGCTTTCTTT
CASSQSLRENTEAFF
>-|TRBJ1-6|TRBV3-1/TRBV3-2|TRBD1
TGTGCCAGCAGCTTGGGACAGGATAATTCACCCCTCCACTTT
CASSLGQDNSPLHF
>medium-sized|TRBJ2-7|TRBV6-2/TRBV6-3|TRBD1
TGTGCCAGCAGCGATAGGGGACAGTCACAGGGTGGCTACGAGCAGTACTTC
CASSDRGQSQGGYEQYF
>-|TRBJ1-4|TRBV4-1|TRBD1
TGCGCCAGCAGCATACAGGGGGAGAGGGAAAAACTGTTTTTT
CASSIQGEREKLFF
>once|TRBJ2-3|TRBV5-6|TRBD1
TGTGCCAGCAGCTTGGTCAGGGGGCCAGGGGGCCTTGCGACAGATACGCAGTATTTT
CASSLVRGPGGLATDTQYF
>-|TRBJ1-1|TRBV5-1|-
TGCGCCAGCAGCTCCGAACAGGGCCGGACTGAAGCTTTCTTT
CASSSEQGRTEAFF
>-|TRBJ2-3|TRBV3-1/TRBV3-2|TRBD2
TGTGCCAGCAGCCAAGATCACGGGGGGGATACGCAGTATTTT
CASSQDHGGDTQYF